This T cell receptor beta chain stems from a study of response to subunit inactivated influenza vaccine (dated by TCRdb to the late 2010s). Notes on the research overall: Deep quantitative profiling of the T cell receptor repertoire was used in the study to follow responses to a trivalent subunit inactivated influenza vaccine. Paper-wide results and their limitations: It was suggested by the authors that each seasonal influenza vaccination may recruit only a limited number of new T cells.

Worth noting for this clonotype: No cognate antigen has been identified for it. Nothing much larger sits one base from this clone, and base qualities are not available.

The library relied on RT-PCR. Sequenced on an Illumina HiSeq 2500. TCRdb's own reprocessing of the public reads used fastp at Q25 and MiXCR and kept productive beta chains. A single entry per CDR3 protein holds the most common genes and DNA from its merged rows. The table for this sample lists around 190,000 distinct CDR3 sequences; around 15% of them were counted only once. The top ten constitute 26% of the sample. Sequenced here: CD8+ T cells sorted from PBMCs, sampled about 5 days after vaccination. This TCR derives from a man aged 45-65 years who received an inactivated influenza vaccine. Donor details come from another sample of the same person, matched by shared clones.

The CDR3 protein is CASSFGASGGRETQYF. At the DNA level, the sequence is TGTGCCAGCAGCTTTGGGGCTAGCGGGGGGCGGGAGACCCAGTACTTC. The chain is encoded by TRBV11-2 joined to TRBJ2-5, with 11 junctional bases fitting TRBD2. The germline V end is reduced by 3 bases and the J end by 5 bases; junction bases left unmatched: 8. Measured from the cysteine to the phenylalanine, the CDR3 is 16 residues long. The kept DNA is CDR3 alone, 48 bases in frame from the first base. CDR1 and CDR2, per the germline V gene, are SGHAT and FQNNGV.